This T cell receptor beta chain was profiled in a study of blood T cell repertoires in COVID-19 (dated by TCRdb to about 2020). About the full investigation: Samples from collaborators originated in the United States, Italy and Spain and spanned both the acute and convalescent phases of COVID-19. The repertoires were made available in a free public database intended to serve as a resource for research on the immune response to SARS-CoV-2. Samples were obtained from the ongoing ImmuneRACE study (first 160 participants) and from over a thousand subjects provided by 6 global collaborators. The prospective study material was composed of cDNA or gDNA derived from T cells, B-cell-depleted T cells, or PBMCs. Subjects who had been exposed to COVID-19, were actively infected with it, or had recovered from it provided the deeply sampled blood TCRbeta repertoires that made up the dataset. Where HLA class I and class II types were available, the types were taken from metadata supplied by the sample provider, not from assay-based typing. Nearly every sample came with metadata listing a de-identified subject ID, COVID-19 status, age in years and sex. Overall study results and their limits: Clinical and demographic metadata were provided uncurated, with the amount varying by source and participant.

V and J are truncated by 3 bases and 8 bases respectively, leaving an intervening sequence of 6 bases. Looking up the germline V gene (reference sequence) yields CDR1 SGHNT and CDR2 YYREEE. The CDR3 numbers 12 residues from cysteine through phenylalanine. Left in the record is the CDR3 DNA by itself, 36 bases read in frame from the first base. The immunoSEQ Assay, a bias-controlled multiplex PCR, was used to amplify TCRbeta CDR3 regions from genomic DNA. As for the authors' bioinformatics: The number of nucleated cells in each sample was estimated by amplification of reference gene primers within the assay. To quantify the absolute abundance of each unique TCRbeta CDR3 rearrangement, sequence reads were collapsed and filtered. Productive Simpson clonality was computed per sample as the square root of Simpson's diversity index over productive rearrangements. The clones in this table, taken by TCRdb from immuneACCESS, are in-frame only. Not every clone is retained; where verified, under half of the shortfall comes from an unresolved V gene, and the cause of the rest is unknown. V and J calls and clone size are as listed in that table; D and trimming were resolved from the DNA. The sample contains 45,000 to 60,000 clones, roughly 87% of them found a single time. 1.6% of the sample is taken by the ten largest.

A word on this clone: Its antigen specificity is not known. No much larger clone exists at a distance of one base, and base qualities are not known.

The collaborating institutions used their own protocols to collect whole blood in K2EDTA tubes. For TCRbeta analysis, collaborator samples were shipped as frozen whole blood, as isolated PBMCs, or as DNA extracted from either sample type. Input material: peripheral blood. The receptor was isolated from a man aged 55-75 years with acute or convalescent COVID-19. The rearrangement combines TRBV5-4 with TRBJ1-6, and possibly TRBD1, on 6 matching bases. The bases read TGTGCCAGCAGCTACAGGGATTCACCCCTCCACTTT. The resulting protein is CASSYRDSPLHF.